The 28 T cell receptor beta chains below all came from one sample that was sequenced in a study of blood T cell repertoires in COVID-19 (TCRdb year 2020). The library was prepared using the immunoSEQ multiplex PCR assay. Entries here come from immuneACCESS through TCRdb and include only in-frame sequences with V and J called. Some clones fail to appear in such tables; in the studies checked, an unresolved V gene covers under half of the shortfall, and the cause of the remainder is unknown. The sample contains tens of thousands of clones, about nine tenths of them found a single time. The ten biggest clones cover about a fifth of the sample. Sequenced material: peripheral blood. These receptors were collected from a woman older than 75 with acute or convalescent COVID-19.

This chain links TRBV6-2 or TRBV6-3 with TRBJ2-1, with no clear D. Germline CDR1 MNHEY, CDR2 SVGEGT. V gave up 3 bases and J gave up 2 bases, with 11 bases separating them. CDR3 length: 15 amino acids. The CDR3 DNA sequence: TGTGCCAGCAGTTATGACCCCAGGCCCTACAATGAGCAGTTCTTC. It is translated as CASSYDPRPYNEQFF.

V usage is TRBV7-2 and J usage is TRBJ1-5; no reliable D call. Germline-derived CDR1 and CDR2 are SGHTA and FQGNSA. Trimming left V 0 bases short and J 5 bases short, with 8 bases between. CDR3 length: 14 residues. Here the CDR3 reads CASSLAREYQPQHF. The DNA of the CDR3 is TGTGCCAGCAGCTTAGCGCGGGAGTATCAGCCCCAGCATTTT.

The table lists this clone with a count of one. The CDR3 reads CASSFGDTVREQYF. The CDR3 DNA reads as TGTGCCAGCAGTTTCGGGGACACTGTGCGGGAGCAGTACTTC. This chain uses TRBV27 with TRBJ2-7, with D possibly TRBD1 on 6 matching bases. Trimming took off 3 bases at V and 7 bases at J, with 16 bases between the two ends. CDR1 and CDR2 (germline): MNHEY, SMNVEV (reference sequence). This CDR3 contains 14 residues.

The rearrangement uses TRBV5-4 and TRBJ2-5; 12 bases map to TRBD2. With V trimmed by 3 bases and J by 4 bases, 4 bases remained unmatched. This CDR3 has 15 residues. Germline V lookup: CDR1 SGHNT, CDR2 YYREEE (reference sequence). The CDR3 loop is CASSSGLAGRETQYF. DNA for the CDR3: TGTGCCAGCAGCTCAGGACTAGCGGGACGAGAGACCCAGTACTTC.

The chain uses TRBV15 and TRBJ2-7; 7 bases are shared with TRBD1. Germline CDR1 reads LNHNV; CDR2 reads YYDKDF (reference sequence). CDR3 length equals 14 residues. With V trimmed by 8 bases and J by 3 bases, 10 bases remained unmatched. The CDR3 protein is CATRRTGGNYEQYF. The CDR3, as DNA: TGTGCCACCCGTAGGACAGGAGGTAACTACGAGCAGTACTTC.

The rearrangement uses TRBV18 and TRBJ2-2; possible D gene TRBD1, 6 bases. Trimming left V 2 bases short and J 0 bases short, with 13 bases between. Germline CDR1 KGHSH, CDR2 LQKENI. The CDR3 loop spans 17 amino acids. The CDR3 is CASSPEAGAANTGELFF. CDR3 coding DNA: TGTGCCAGCTCACCAGAGGCAGGGGCCGCGAACACCGGGGAGCTGTTTTTT.

The genes are TRBV27 and TRBJ1-1; 8 positions match TRBD1. Trimming cost V 6 bases and J 0 bases; bases outside gene matches: 6. This CDR3 has 15 amino acids. Germline loops: CDR1 MNHEY, CDR2 SMNVEV (reference sequence). The CDR3 loop is CASRQTGAMNTEAFF. The CDR3 region has the DNA TGTGCCAGCAGGCAGACAGGGGCTATGAACACTGAAGCTTTCTTT.

The chain couples TRBV27 to TRBJ2-3; TRBD2 might be the D (6 bases). V was cut by 5 bases and J by 8 bases, with 26 bases left in between. The CDR3 runs 17 residues. Germline V gene sequence: CDR1 MNHEY, CDR2 SMNVEV (reference sequence). The CDR3 loop is CASSNPSGQHTRFTQYF. The CDR3 nucleotides read TGTGCCAGCAGTAACCCGAGCGGGCAGCATACTAGATTTACGCAGTATTTT.

The rearrangement joins TRBV9 to TRBJ1-5; no definite D call. The germline gives CDR1 SGDLS, CDR2 YYNGEE. There are 15 residues in the CDR3. Trimming shortened V by 0 bases and J by 5 bases, and 12 bases separated the two germline ends. The CDR3, as DNA: TGTGCCAGCAGCGTAGCTATGGGCGGGGATCAGCCCCAGCATTTT. This codes for CASSVAMGGDQPQHF.

The rearrangement joins TRBV5-1 to TRBJ1-2; D not resolved. The CDR3 length is 14 residues. The V end was cut by 6 bases, the J end by 4 bases, with 16 bases between. Germline CDR1 is SGHRS and CDR2 is YFSETQ. The chain's CDR3 is CASTPGEGSYGYTF. The CDR3 bases are TGCGCCAGCACCCCCGGCGAGGGCAGCTATGGCTACACCTTC.

The chain employs TRBV5-5 and TRBJ1-5; TRBD1 agrees at 9 bases. The CDR3 covers 15 residues. Losses at the gene ends were 0 bases for V and 6 bases for J; bases not matched to a gene: 4. Germline assignment: CDR1 SGHKS and CDR2 YYEKEE (reference sequence). This CDR3 is CASSLDRGLGQPQHF. The CDR3 nucleotides are TGTGCCAGCAGCTTGGACAGGGGGCTGGGTCAGCCCCAGCATTTT.

The chain couples TRBV6-5 to TRBJ1-5; D gene uncertain. Between the trimmed V and J ends, which lost 2 bases and 2 bases, there was a span of 7 bases. Germline CDR1 and CDR2: MNHEY and SVGAGI. The CDR3 is 14 residues long. This CDR3 is CASSYRLGNQPQHF. CDR3 coding DNA: TGTGCCAGCAGTTACAGACTGGGCAATCAGCCCCAGCATTTT.

This chain joins TRBV12-3 or TRBV12-4 and TRBJ2-1; D might be TRBD2 (5 bases). The CDR3 runs 12 residues. Deletions cut 6 bases from V and 7 bases from J, with 10 bases between. The CDR3 region is CASSPRRNEQFF. The DNA for the CDR3 is TGTGCCAGCAGCCCCAGGAGGAATGAGCAGTTCTTC.

The chain is built from TRBV6-4 and TRBJ1-2, with 10 nucleotides matching TRBD1. The V gene end was trimmed by 3 bases and the J gene end by 8 bases; junction bases not matched to a gene: 9. CDR3 length: 15 residues. Germline CDR1 reads MRHNA; CDR2 reads SNTAGT. The CDR3 protein is CASSEGTGALYGYTF. The DNA of the CDR3 is TGTGCCAGCAGTGAAGGGACAGGGGCCCTCTACGGCTACACCTTC.

The rearrangement joins TRBV6-2 or TRBV6-3 to TRBJ1-2, with no clear D. The CDR3 sequence is 14 residues long. Germline lookup yields CDR1 MNHEY and CDR2 SVGEGT. The V gene lost 6 bases and the J gene lost 3 bases, with 14 bases spanning the gap. The CDR3, as DNA: TGTGCCAGCAGCGTAGACTTCCAGTACTATGGCTACACCTTC. Amino acids: CASSVDFQYYGYTF.

CDR3 in amino acids: CASSDWGGLRQPQHF. The CDR3 DNA reads as TGTGCCAGCAGCGATTGGGGGGGGCTGCGGCAGCCCCAGCATTTT. The rearrangement joins TRBV7-2 to TRBJ1-5; tentative D call: TRBD1 (6 bases). The CDR3 consists of 15 residues. The V gene's germline CDR1 is SGHTA and CDR2 FQGNSA. Trimming stripped 5 bases from V and 7 bases from J, with 18 bases between.

The chain has TRBV5-1 and TRBJ2-7; 11 nucleotides match TRBD2. CDR1 SGHRS and CDR2 YFSETQ come from the germline V gene. This CDR3 region has 15 residues. V was pared by 4 bases and J by 3 bases, with 6 bases of the junction left unmatched. The CDR3 DNA reads as TGCGCCAGCAGCATGAGACTAGCGGGGAGCTACGAGCAGTACTTC. It is translated as CASSMRLAGSYEQYF.

This rearrangement joins TRBV19 to TRBJ2-7, with 8 positions matching TRBD2. Looked up from germline, CDR1 is LNHDA and CDR2 is SQIVND (reference sequence). This CDR3 spans 15 amino acids. The J segment lost 4 bases and the V segment lost 9 bases, leaving 14 bases of the junction unmatched. This chain's CDR3 is CASSLLAGGAYEQYF. The CDR3 region has the DNA TGTGCCAGCTCCCTCCTAGCGGGTGGGGCTTACGAGCAGTACTTC.

This clone has only a few counts. The rearrangement joins TRBV11-2 to TRBJ1-2; 8 nucleotides match TRBD1. Germline CDR1 and CDR2: SGHAT and FQNNGV. The CDR3 has 14 residues. V lost 1 base and J lost 4; bases outside the gene matches: 2. The CDR3 nucleotides are TGTGCCAGCAGCTTAGTAGACAGGGGCTATGGCTACACCTTC. Translated, it gives CASSLVDRGYGYTF.

The rearrangement links TRBV6-5 to TRBJ1-2; 11 bases map to TRBD1. Germline V gene lookup returns CDR1 MNHEY and CDR2 SVGAGI. Germline trimming cut 5 bases from V and 5 bases from J; bases unmatched to any gene: 1. The CDR3 runs 13 residues. The CDR3 loop reads CASSRDRGYGYTF. CDR3 DNA: TGTGCCAGCAGTAGGGACAGGGGGTATGGCTACACCTTC.

This clone has a single count. The chain couples TRBV4-3 to TRBJ2-3; the D gene is possibly TRBD2 (7 bases). V lost 0 bases and J 2 bases, leaving 15 bases between the germline ends. The CDR3 totals 17 residues. CDR1 and CDR2 from the germline V gene are LGHNA and YSLEER. The CDR3 nucleotides read TGCGCCAGCAGCCAAGATGAGGGAGGGGGAAACACAGATACGCAGTATTTT. Protein sequence: CASSQDEGGGNTDTQYF.

The V gene is TRBV6-5, the J gene TRBJ1-4; tentative D call: TRBD1 (6 bases). Trimming stripped 4 bases from V and 2 bases from J, with 8 bases between. This CDR3 has 14 amino acids. Germline assignment: CDR1 MNHEY and CDR2 SVGAGI. CDR3 DNA sequence: TGTGCCAGCAGTTTTGGGGGCACTAATGAAAAACTGTTTTTT. It encodes CASSFGGTNEKLFF.

This clone came up once. The chain uses TRBV6-5 and TRBJ1-2; D gene uncertain. V was trimmed by 5 bases and J by 5 bases, leaving 15 bases between them. The CDR3 runs to 14 residues. Germline CDR1 is MNHEY and CDR2 is SVGAGI. The CDR3 DNA is TGTGCCAGCAGTCCTACTACCCAGCGGTATGGCTACACCTTC. Residues: CASSPTTQRYGYTF.

The chain uses TRBV5-8 and TRBJ2-1; 9 nucleotides match TRBD2. Trimming at V came to 7 bases and at J to 0 bases, leaving 2 bases not matched to a gene. The CDR3 loop spans 14 amino acids. Germline assignment: CDR1 SGHTS and CDR2 YDEGEE. The CDR3 DNA follows: TGTGCCAGCCCGCGGGGGGGCTCCTACAATGAGCAGTTCTTC. This encodes CASPRGGSYNEQFF.

This chain joins TRBV18 and TRBJ2-7; D is uncertain. CDR1 is KGHSH, CDR2 LQKENI, per germline. Deletions cut 2 bases from V and 5 bases from J, with 10 bases between. The CDR3 extends over 13 amino acids. CDR3 amino acids: CASSPGGRHEQYF. In DNA form, the CDR3 reads TGTGCCAGCTCACCAGGCGGCCGACACGAGCAGTACTTC.

This clone was picked up one time. The V gene is TRBV7-2, the J gene TRBJ2-7; 10 nucleotides agree with TRBD2. The germline V gene has CDR1 SGHTA and CDR2 FQGNSA. CDR3 size: 17 residues. Germline trimming cut 2 bases from V and 3 bases from J; bases unmatched to any gene: 10. The CDR3 bases are TGTGCCAGCAGCTTAATAGCTAGCGGGAGTAATGTCTACGAGCAGTACTTC. This encodes CASSLIASGSNVYEQYF.

The rearrangement uses TRBV6-5 and TRBJ1-1, with D possibly matching TRBD1 (5 bases). Trimming pared 0 bases from V and 11 bases from J, leaving 13 bases between. The CDR3 contains 13 residues. The germline gives CDR1 MNHEY, CDR2 SVGAGI. In DNA, the CDR3 is TGTGCCAGCAGTTACTCTGAACAGGCTACGGCTTTCTTT. Amino acids: CASSYSEQATAFF.

The chain recombines TRBV5-4 with TRBJ2-4; TRBD2 aligns across 7 bases. The V segment lost 3 bases and the J segment 3 bases; nucleotides outside the gene matches: 12. The CDR3 contains 17 residues. The germline CDR1 and CDR2 sequences are SGHNT and YYREEE (reference sequence). The chain's CDR3 is CASSSRVDAGDKNIQYF. CDR3 DNA sequence: TGTGCCAGCAGCTCCCGGGTAGACGCGGGGGACAAAAACATTCAGTACTTC.